The T cell receptor (beta chain) under discussion was sequenced for a study of blood T cell repertoires in COVID-19. Study as a whole: Sites in the United States, Italy and Spain provided acute and convalescent COVID-19 samples. In each case, the material was cDNA or gDNA derived from T cells, B-cell-depleted T cells, or PBMCs.

The V end was cut by 3 bases, the J end by 0 bases, with 12 bases between. Looked up from germline, CDR1 is GTSNPN and CDR2 is SVGIG (reference sequence). The CDR3 consists of 14 residues. In the authors' methods: Amplification with reference gene primers provided the estimates of nucleated cell counts. Sequencing was performed with immunoSEQ multiplex PCR; in TCRdb, only in-frame clones are kept and a portion is missing. The V and J calls and clone size come from that table; D and trimming were worked out from the DNA. The profile shows more than 85,000 clones, approximately 76% of them singletons. The sequence was collected from an older woman with acute or convalescent COVID-19. V is TRBV30 and J is TRBJ2-7; D is possibly TRBD2 (6 bases). Sequencing was done on a sample of peripheral blood. CDR3 protein: CAWSPGGSSYEQYF. DNA for the CDR3: TGTGCCTGGAGCCCTGGGGGGAGCTCCTACGAGCAGTACTTC.